This T cell receptor beta chain was observed in a study of shared clonotypes between healthy human individuals. The CDR3 extends over 13 amino acids. Trimming stripped 4 bases from V and 0 bases from J, with 6 bases between. The germline gives CDR1 SGHAT, CDR2 FQNNGV. Repertoires were generated with immunoSEQ multiplex PCR, while TCRdb's copy carries only in-frame clones and drops some. This repertoire shows some 1.5 million clones, roughly 98% found once; its top ten account for approximately 0.44%. In the case of this clone: As yet, its antigen is unknown.

General observations from the study: The study generally estimated greater richness for naive than memory subsets. Generation probabilities of non-shared clonotypes were lower (relative to those shared by all four donors).

Sequenced input: naive CD4+ T cells sorted from blood. The subset denotes: CD45RA+ positively selected. This chain uses TRBV11-2 with TRBJ1-1; no clear D. This sequence originates from a man aged 25-45 years in good health. Here the CDR3 DNA reads TGTGCCAGCAGCTCAGTAATGAACACTGAAGCTTTCTTT. Its protein is CASSSVMNTEAFF.